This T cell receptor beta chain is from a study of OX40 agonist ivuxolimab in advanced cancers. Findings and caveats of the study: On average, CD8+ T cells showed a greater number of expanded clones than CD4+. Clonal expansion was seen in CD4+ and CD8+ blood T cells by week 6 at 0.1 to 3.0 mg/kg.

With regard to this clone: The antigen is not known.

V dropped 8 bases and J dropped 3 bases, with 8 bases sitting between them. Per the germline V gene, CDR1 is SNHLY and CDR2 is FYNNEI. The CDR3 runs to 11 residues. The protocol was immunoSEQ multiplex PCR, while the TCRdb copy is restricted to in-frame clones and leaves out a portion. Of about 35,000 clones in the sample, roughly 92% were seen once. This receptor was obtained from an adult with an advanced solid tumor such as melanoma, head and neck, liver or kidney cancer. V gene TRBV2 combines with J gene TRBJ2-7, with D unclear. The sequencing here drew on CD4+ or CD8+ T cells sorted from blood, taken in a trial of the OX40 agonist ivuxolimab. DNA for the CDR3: TGTGCCAGCCTTATCTACTACGAGCAGTACTTC. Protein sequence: CASLIYYEQYF.